These T cell receptor beta chains were read from a single sample in a study of blood T cell repertoires in COVID-19. Sequencing was performed with immunoSEQ multiplex PCR; in TCRdb, only in-frame clones are kept and a portion is missing. The sample lists roughly 220,000 clones, roughly 88% occurring once. The source material was PBMCs or T cells enriched from blood (not recorded which). Source of these receptors: a middle-aged woman with acute COVID-19. Both conserved end residues are part of each CDR3. D genes are given only for firm matches. A row's size may be missing; if present it is once, few, many or a size class.

V gene: TRBV19; J gene: TRBJ2-2; D gene: TRBD2; clone size: NA; CDR3 protein: CASSPRGGHTGELFF; CDR3 DNA: TGTGCCAGTAGTCCCCGGGGGGGGCACACCGGGGAGCTGTTTTTT
V gene: TRBV9; J gene: TRBJ2-1; D gene: TRBD1; clone size: NA; CDR3 protein: CASSPRDRPYNEQFF; CDR3 DNA: TGTGCCAGCAGCCCCCGGGACAGACCCTACAATGAGCAGTTCTTC
V gene: TRBV12-3/TRBV12-4; J gene: TRBJ1-1; D gene: NA; clone size: NA; CDR3 protein: CASSFRSGGAFF; CDR3 DNA: TGTGCCAGCAGTTTCAGGTCGGGGGGGGCTTTCTTT
V gene: TRBV7-8; J gene: TRBJ1-4; D gene: NA; clone size: NA; CDR3 protein: CASSPTNVGRGNEKLFF; CDR3 DNA: TGTGCCAGCAGCCCTACTAATGTGGGGAGGGGGAATGAAAAACTGTTTTTT
V gene: TRBV5-1; J gene: TRBJ1-2; D gene: TRBD1; clone size: NA; CDR3 protein: CASSLSGGQGGNYGYTF; CDR3 DNA: TGCGCCAGCAGCTTGAGTGGAGGACAGGGAGGTAACTATGGCTACACCTTC
V gene: TRBV6-5; J gene: TRBJ2-3; D gene: TRBD1; clone size: NA; CDR3 protein: CASRRTGPTDTQYF; CDR3 DNA: TGTGCCAGCAGAAGGACAGGCCCCACAGATACGCAGTATTTT
V gene: TRBV2; J gene: TRBJ1-2; D gene: NA; clone size: NA; CDR3 protein: CASNPGGGAGYTF; CDR3 DNA: TGTGCCAGCAACCCCGGGGGAGGCGCTGGCTACACCTTC
V gene: TRBV19; J gene: TRBJ1-4; D gene: NA; clone size: NA; CDR3 protein: CASSRQTNEKLFF; CDR3 DNA: TGTGCCAGTAGTAGACAGACTAATGAAAAACTGTTTTTT
V gene: TRBV4-3; J gene: TRBJ1-2; D gene: TRBD1; clone size: NA; CDR3 protein: CASSQSVTGGIYGYTF; CDR3 DNA: TGCGCCAGCAGCCAAAGTGTGACAGGGGGCATCTATGGCTACACCTTC
V gene: TRBV30; J gene: TRBJ2-2; D gene: NA; clone size: NA; CDR3 protein: CAWSVGASGELFF; CDR3 DNA: TGTGCCTGGAGTGTGGGGGCCTCCGGGGAGCTGTTTTTT
V gene: TRBV6-2/TRBV6-3; J gene: TRBJ1-3; D gene: TRBD1; clone size: NA; CDR3 protein: CASSLGTAGNTIYF; CDR3 DNA: TGTGCCAGCAGCTTAGGGACAGCTGGAAACACCATATATTTT
V gene: TRBV10-1; J gene: TRBJ2-1; D gene: TRBD2; clone size: once; CDR3 protein: CASSESKPGLAGNEQFF; CDR3 DNA: TGCGCCAGCAGTGAGTCGAAACCGGGACTAGCGGGCAATGAGCAGTTCTTC
V gene: TRBV7-6; J gene: TRBJ2-1; D gene: TRBD2; clone size: NA; CDR3 protein: CAQGTSVEQFF; CDR3 DNA: TGTGCACAAGGGACTAGCGTTGAGCAGTTCTTC
V gene: TRBV30; J gene: TRBJ1-1; D gene: NA; clone size: few; CDR3 protein: CAWGGRGTEAFF; CDR3 DNA: TGTGCCTGGGGCGGCCGTGGGACTGAAGCTTTCTTT
V gene: TRBV5-1; J gene: TRBJ2-1; D gene: TRBD1; clone size: once; CDR3 protein: CASSLQGARPDEQFF; CDR3 DNA: TGCGCCAGCAGCCTACAGGGGGCTCGGCCCGATGAGCAGTTCTTC
V gene: TRBV2; J gene: TRBJ1-1; D gene: NA; clone size: NA; CDR3 protein: CASMVTNTEAFF; CDR3 DNA: TGTGCCAGCATGGTCACAAACACTGAAGCTTTCTTT
V gene: TRBV10-2; J gene: TRBJ1-4; D gene: NA; clone size: NA; CDR3 protein: CASSEGRGGEEKLFF; CDR3 DNA: TGCGCCAGCAGTGAAGGGAGGGGAGGTGAGGAAAAACTGTTTTTT
V gene: TRBV9; J gene: TRBJ2-1; D gene: TRBD2; clone size: few; CDR3 protein: CASSWGSGGAVDEQFF; CDR3 DNA: TGTGCCAGCAGCTGGGGTAGCGGGGGGGCTGTGGATGAGCAGTTCTTC
V gene: TRBV7-2; J gene: TRBJ1-5; D gene: TRBD1; clone size: NA; CDR3 protein: CASSPRTGGYQPQHF; CDR3 DNA: TGTGCCAGCAGCCCCCGGACAGGGGGCTATCAGCCCCAGCATTTT
V gene: TRBV13; J gene: TRBJ1-6; D gene: TRBD1; clone size: NA; CDR3 protein: CASSNLRTGDNSPLHF; CDR3 DNA: TGTGCCAGCAGCAACCTGCGGACAGGCGATAATTCACCCCTCCACTTT
V gene: TRBV9; J gene: TRBJ1-1; D gene: NA; clone size: NA; CDR3 protein: CATGSGVNTEAFF; CDR3 DNA: TGTGCCACAGGGTCAGGGGTGAACACTGAAGCTTTCTTT
V gene: TRBV7-2; J gene: TRBJ1-6; D gene: TRBD1; clone size: NA; CDR3 protein: CASSRFPPGQGAGDSPLHF; CDR3 DNA: TGTGCCAGCAGCCGTTTCCCACCGGGACAGGGAGCGGGGGATTCACCCCTCCACTTT
V gene: TRBV27; J gene: TRBJ2-5; D gene: NA; clone size: NA; CDR3 protein: CASSPYLDFAGRVKTQYF; CDR3 DNA: TGTGCCAGCAGTCCCTATCTCGACTTCGCGGGGCGCGTGAAGACCCAGTACTTC
V gene: TRBV3-1/TRBV3-2; J gene: TRBJ2-5; D gene: NA; clone size: once; CDR3 protein: CASSQGKGPPRETQYF; CDR3 DNA: TGTGCCAGCAGCCAAGGAAAGGGGCCTCCGCGGGAGACCCAGTACTTC
V gene: TRBV5-6; J gene: TRBJ2-1; D gene: TRBD2; clone size: NA; CDR3 protein: CASSSDPRRLAVSEQFF; CDR3 DNA: TGTGCCAGCAGCTCGGACCCAAGGAGGCTAGCGGTATCTGAGCAGTTCTTC
V gene: TRBV29-1; J gene: TRBJ1-2; D gene: TRBD1; clone size: NA; CDR3 protein: CSVEAPTGDYGYTF; CDR3 DNA: TGCAGCGTTGAAGCCCCGACAGGGGACTATGGCTACACCTTC
V gene: TRBV24-1; J gene: TRBJ1-2; D gene: TRBD1; clone size: NA; CDR3 protein: CATSPRDRANYGYTF; CDR3 DNA: TGTGCCACCAGTCCACGGGACAGAGCTAACTATGGCTACACCTTC
V gene: TRBV18; J gene: TRBJ1-1; D gene: NA; clone size: NA; CDR3 protein: CASSPPTRIEAFF; CDR3 DNA: TGTGCCAGCTCACCACCGACACGGATTGAAGCTTTCTTT
V gene: TRBV5-8; J gene: TRBJ1-1; D gene: NA; clone size: NA; CDR3 protein: CASSILSPGGNTEAFF; CDR3 DNA: TGTGCCAGCTCTATCCTCTCCCCGGGGGGAAACACTGAAGCTTTCTTT
V gene: TRBV5-1; J gene: TRBJ1-1; D gene: TRBD1; clone size: NA; CDR3 protein: CASSRGQGNTEAFF; CDR3 DNA: TGCGCCAGCAGCCGCGGACAGGGGAACACTGAAGCTTTCTTT
V gene: TRBV18; J gene: TRBJ1-1; D gene: NA; clone size: NA; CDR3 protein: CASSPPWGGGGTEAFF; CDR3 DNA: TGTGCCAGCTCACCACCATGGGGCGGGGGGGGCACTGAAGCTTTCTTT
V gene: TRBV7-9; J gene: TRBJ1-1; D gene: NA; clone size: NA; CDR3 protein: CASSSSLTGNTEAFF; CDR3 DNA: TGTGCCAGCAGCTCGTCTTTGACAGGGAACACTGAAGCTTTCTTT
V gene: TRBV7-9; J gene: TRBJ1-2; D gene: NA; clone size: NA; CDR3 protein: CASSSVSGSRDGYTF; CDR3 DNA: TGTGCCAGCAGCTCCGTGAGCGGGTCTAGGGATGGCTACACCTTC
V gene: TRBV27; J gene: TRBJ2-3; D gene: TRBD1; clone size: few; CDR3 protein: CASSSPGTGGNQQYF; CDR3 DNA: TGTGCCAGCAGTTCCCCCGGCACAGGGGGGAATCAGCAGTATTTT
V gene: TRBV10-2; J gene: TRBJ2-1; D gene: TRBD2; clone size: NA; CDR3 protein: CASRGLAGSYNEQFF; CDR3 DNA: TGCGCCAGCCGTGGACTAGCGGGGTCCTACAATGAGCAGTTCTTC
V gene: TRBV12-5; J gene: TRBJ2-3; D gene: TRBD2; clone size: NA; CDR3 protein: CASGVAAGGPTDTQYF; CDR3 DNA: TGTGCTAGTGGCGTCGCGGCGGGGGGGCCCACAGATACGCAGTATTTT
V gene: TRBV30; J gene: TRBJ1-2; D gene: TRBD1; clone size: NA; CDR3 protein: CAWSRGTGTYGYTF; CDR3 DNA: TGTGCCTGGAGCCGTGGGACAGGGACCTATGGCTACACCTTC
V gene: TRBV4-1; J gene: TRBJ1-2; D gene: NA; clone size: NA; CDR3 protein: CASSQGQEANYGYTF; CDR3 DNA: TGCGCCAGCAGCCAAGGACAGGAAGCTAACTATGGCTACACCTTC
V gene: TRBV2; J gene: TRBJ1-6; D gene: TRBD1; clone size: once; CDR3 protein: CASKDRGGSPLHF; CDR3 DNA: TGTGCCAGCAAAGACAGGGGCGGATCACCCCTCCACTTT
V gene: TRBV5-6; J gene: TRBJ1-1; D gene: NA; clone size: NA; CDR3 protein: CASSLAAGRGAFF; CDR3 DNA: TGTGCCAGCAGCTTGGCCGCGGGGAGAGGAGCTTTCTTT
V gene: TRBV2; J gene: TRBJ1-2; D gene: NA; clone size: NA; CDR3 protein: CASRAGTGRDGYTF; CDR3 DNA: TGTGCCAGCAGGGCCGGGACTGGGAGGGATGGCTACACCTTC
V gene: TRBV5-1; J gene: TRBJ1-4; D gene: NA; clone size: NA; CDR3 protein: CASSGGRDEKLFF; CDR3 DNA: TGCGCCAGCAGCGGCGGCCGCGATGAAAAACTGTTTTTT
V gene: TRBV7-9; J gene: TRBJ1-2; D gene: NA; clone size: NA; CDR3 protein: CASSLQDTRYGYTF; CDR3 DNA: TGTGCCAGCAGCTTACAAGACACGCGCTATGGCTACACCTTC
V gene: TRBV5-1; J gene: TRBJ2-1; D gene: NA; clone size: NA; CDR3 protein: CASSLDGQNYNEQFF; CDR3 DNA: TGCGCCAGCAGCTTGGATGGGCAGAACTACAATGAGCAGTTCTTC
V gene: TRBV27; J gene: TRBJ2-1; D gene: TRBD2; clone size: NA; CDR3 protein: CASSSTGMTSGVLSNEQFF; CDR3 DNA: TGTGCCAGCAGTTCCACCGGAATGACTAGCGGGGTGCTAAGCAATGAGCAGTTCTTC
V gene: TRBV10-3; J gene: TRBJ1-1; D gene: TRBD1; clone size: NA; CDR3 protein: CAIRQGGGTEAFF; CDR3 DNA: TGTGCCATTAGACAGGGGGGAGGAACTGAAGCTTTCTTT
V gene: TRBV2; J gene: TRBJ1-1; D gene: TRBD1; clone size: once; CDR3 protein: CASPGTGGGTEAFF; CDR3 DNA: TGTGCCAGCCCCGGGACAGGCGGGGGCACTGAAGCTTTCTTT
V gene: TRBV15; J gene: TRBJ1-1; D gene: NA; clone size: NA; CDR3 protein: CATSRDPLEGTRTYHTEAFF; CDR3 DNA: TGTGCCACCAGCAGAGATCCCCTTGAGGGCACCAGAACGTACCACACTGAAGCTTTCTTT
V gene: TRBV7-3; J gene: TRBJ2-1; D gene: TRBD2; clone size: once; CDR3 protein: CASSFTSGGANEQFF; CDR3 DNA: TGTGCCAGCAGCTTTACTAGCGGGGGGGCCAATGAGCAGTTCTTC
V gene: TRBV25-1; J gene: TRBJ1-2; D gene: NA; clone size: NA; CDR3 protein: CASSEVWGTTYGYTF; CDR3 DNA: TGTGCCAGCAGTGAAGTGTGGGGGACAACTTACGGCTACACCTTC
V gene: TRBV11-3; J gene: TRBJ1-1; D gene: NA; clone size: NA; CDR3 protein: CASSPKQEINTEAFF; CDR3 DNA: TGTGCCAGCAGCCCGAAACAGGAGATAAACACTGAAGCTTTCTTT
V gene: TRBV5-1; J gene: TRBJ1-3; D gene: NA; clone size: NA; CDR3 protein: CASKPGGSGNTIYF; CDR3 DNA: TGCGCCAGCAAACCGGGGGGCTCGGGAAACACCATATATTTT
V gene: TRBV6-5; J gene: TRBJ1-1; D gene: NA; clone size: NA; CDR3 protein: CASSRVKQGAFF; CDR3 DNA: TGTGCCAGCAGTCGCGTAAAGCAGGGGGCTTTCTTT
V gene: TRBV19; J gene: TRBJ1-5; D gene: NA; clone size: NA; CDR3 protein: CASATSGGQPQHF; CDR3 DNA: TGTGCCAGCGCCACCTCGGGAGGCCAGCCCCAGCATTTT
V gene: TRBV19; J gene: TRBJ1-6; D gene: TRBD1; clone size: NA; CDR3 protein: CASSIQGGGSPLHF; CDR3 DNA: TGTGCCAGTAGTATCCAGGGGGGAGGATCACCCCTCCACTTT
V gene: TRBV15; J gene: TRBJ1-6; D gene: NA; clone size: NA; CDR3 protein: CATSRDTGNSPLHF; CDR3 DNA: TGTGCCACCAGCAGAGACACAGGGAATTCACCCCTCCACTTT